Below are 12 T cell receptor beta chains sequenced from a single sample in a study of OX40 agonist ivuxolimab in advanced cancers. The table came from immunoSEQ multiplex PCR; TCRdb's copy has only in-frame clones and leaves some out. The sample consists of tens of thousands of clones, 85% to 90% of them appearing once. The sequencing used CD4+ or CD8+ T cells sorted from blood, collected in a trial of the OX40 agonist ivuxolimab. The receptors derive from an adult with an advanced solid tumor such as melanoma, head and neck, liver or kidney cancer.

The CDR3 here is CASKRGEVPEQYF. CDR3 DNA: TGTGCCAGCAAGCGGGGGGAGGTTCCCGAGCAGTACTTC. This chain joins TRBV6-5 and TRBJ2-7; 9 bases are a match to TRBD2. Per the germline V gene, CDR1 is MNHEY and CDR2 is SVGAGI. CDR3 length: 13 residues. The V gene end was trimmed by 7 bases and the J gene end by 6 bases; junction bases not matched to a gene: 7.

This clone showed up just a few times. V and J are TRBV7-8 and TRBJ2-7; no firm D call. The germline gives CDR1 SGHVS, CDR2 FQNEAQ. V was shortened by 7 bases and J by 4 bases, with 17 bases between the two germline ends. The CDR3 is made up of 14 amino acids. The CDR3 bases are TGTGCCAGCACCCCGGGCATAACGGTTTACGAGCAGTACTTC. It codes for CASTPGITVYEQYF.

This chain connects TRBV5-8 to TRBJ2-6, with unresolved D. With 0 bases removed from V and 2 bases from J, the gap between germline ends came to 9 bases. This CDR3 region has 16 residues. Germline V gene data show CDR1 as SGHTS and CDR2 as YDEGEE. DNA for the CDR3: TGTGCCAGCAGCTTGGGTGACCTGACTGGGGCCAACGTCCTGACTTTC. Translation: CASSLGDLTGANVLTF.

The V call is TRBV19, the J call TRBJ2-5, with TRBD2 matching 12 bases. The germline gives CDR1 LNHDA, CDR2 SQIVND (reference sequence). With 6 bases clipped from V and 5 bases from J, the junction kept 4 bases outside the gene matches. This CDR3 is 14 amino acids long. This CDR3 reads CASSLAGGPETQYF. The CDR3 region has the DNA TGTGCCAGTAGCCTAGCGGGGGGGCCCGAGACCCAGTACTTC.

The rearrangement uses TRBV19 and TRBJ2-3; the D is unclear. V lost 7 bases to trimming and J lost 0 bases, with 5 bases between them. The CDR3 contains 12 residues. Germline CDR1 LNHDA, CDR2 SQIVND (reference sequence). CDR3 in amino acids: CASTTSTDTQYF. CDR3 in DNA: TGTGCCAGTACAACTAGCACAGATACGCAGTATTTT. Full variable domain (remainder filled in from reference TRBV19 and TRBJ2-3): DGGITQSPKYLFRKEGQNVTLSCEQNLNHDAMYWYRQDPGQGLRLIYYSQIVNDFQKGDIAEGYSVSREKKESFPLTVTSAQKNPTAFYLCASTTSTDTQYFGPGTRLTVL.

This clone came up once. The V call is TRBV15, the J call TRBJ2-3, with 9 bases identical to TRBD2. The J segment lost 6 bases and the V segment lost 0 bases, leaving 4 bases of the junction unmatched. The CDR3 is 15 residues long. Per the germline V gene, CDR1 is LNHNV and CDR2 is YYDKDF (reference sequence). In nucleotides, the CDR3 is TGTGCCACCAGCAGAGAGGGGACTAGCAGGGATACGCAGTATTTT. Protein sequence: CATSREGTSRDTQYF. The full variable domain, with the rest looked up from reference TRBV15 and TRBJ2-3, is DAMVIQNPRYQVTQFGKPVTLSCSQTLNHNVMYWYQQKSSQAPKLLFHYYDKDFNNEADTPDNFQSRRPNTSFCFLDIRSPGLGDTAMYLCATSREGTSRDTQYFGPGTRLTVL.

This chain links TRBV19 with TRBJ2-7, with 9 bases matching TRBD2. With V trimmed by 5 bases and J by 1 base, 6 bases remained unmatched. The CDR3 contains 15 residues. From germline, CDR1 is LNHDA and CDR2 SQIVND (reference sequence). CDR3: CASSSTSGDSYEQYF. DNA of the CDR3: TGTGCCAGTAGTTCGACTAGCGGAGATTCCTACGAGCAGTACTTC.

The V and J genes are TRBV10-2 and TRBJ2-7; 12 bases fit TRBD2. Per germline, CDR1 WSHSY and CDR2 SAAADI. The V segment lost 7 bases and the J segment 4 bases; nucleotides outside the gene matches: 5. This CDR3 has 14 residues. The CDR3 nucleotides read TGCGCCAGCACGACTAGCGGGAGAGGATACGAGCAGTACTTC. Translating it yields CASTTSGRGYEQYF.

The V call is TRBV6-4, the J call TRBJ1-1; no clear D. V gave up 3 bases and J gave up 3 bases, with 11 bases separating them. The CDR3 length is 14 residues. Per the germline V gene, CDR1 is MRHNA and CDR2 is SNTAGT. The CDR3 loop is CASSEDLGDTEAFF. The CDR3 DNA is TGTGCCAGCAGTGAAGACCTTGGGGACACTGAAGCTTTCTTT.

This clone was counted between two and nine times. The V gene is TRBV7-9, the J gene TRBJ2-7; D may match TRBD1 or TRBD2 (5 bases each). This CDR3 region has 13 residues. In germline, CDR1 is SEHNR, CDR2 FQNEAQ (reference sequence). Trimming left V 11 bases short and J 3 bases short, with 17 bases between. CDR3: CAGATVGDYEQYF. Here the CDR3 DNA reads TGTGCCGGCGCGACAGTGGGGGACTACGAGCAGTACTTC.

This sequence joins TRBV23-1 and TRBJ1-5, with D possibly matching TRBD1 (6 bases). TRBV23-1 is sorted into the ORF group, with uncertain function. The CDR3 has 16 residues. V was pared by 8 bases and J by 5 bases, with 22 bases between. As DNA, the CDR3 is TGCGCCAGCCGGGGGGGCTGGGGGGCGGAGGATCAGCCCCAGCATTTT. Amino acids: CASRGGWGAEDQPQHF.

The chain joins TRBV27 to TRBJ2-3; a possible D gene is TRBD1 (6 bases). CDR1 is MNHEY, CDR2 SMNVEV, per germline (reference sequence). The V gene lost 10 bases and the J gene lost 5 bases, with 16 bases spanning the gap. The CDR3 is 13 residues long. CDR3 sequence reads: CATEPQGGDTQYF. The CDR3 DNA reads TGTGCCACCGAACCCCAAGGGGGAGATACGCAGTATTTT.